The 24 T cell receptor beta chains below all came from one sample that was sequenced in a study of shared clonotypes between healthy human individuals. Libraries were prepared by immunoSEQ multiplex PCR; TCRdb keeps only in-frame clonotypes and omits some of them. The sample includes approximately 110,000 clones, less than 80% seen only once; the top ten take around 24%. The sequenced material came from memory CD8+ T cells sorted from blood. Described subset: CD45RO+ cells pooled with CCR7-negative TemRA cells. The receptors were sampled from a woman in her thirties in good health.

The CDR3 spells CASSPSAGQNEKLFF. In nucleotides, the CDR3 is TGTGCCAGCAGCCCGTCCGCGGGACAAAATGAAAAACTGTTTTTT. This chain links TRBV27 with TRBJ1-4, with a weak D call TRBD1 (6 bases). V shed 6 bases and J shed 5 bases, with 16 bases lying between them. Germline V gene sequence: CDR1 MNHEY, CDR2 SMNVEV (reference sequence). The CDR3 length is 15 residues. The entire variable domain, with the rest obtained from reference TRBV27 and TRBJ1-4, is as follows: EAQVTQNPRYLITVTGKKLTVTCSQNMNHEYMSWYRQDPGLGLRQIYYSMNVEVTDKGDVPEGYKVSRKEKRNFPLILESPSPNQTSLYFCASSPSAGQNEKLFFGSGTQLSVL.

The chain employs TRBV11-3 and TRBJ2-1, with D possibly TRBD1 on 6 matching bases. The CDR3 consists of 17 residues. Germline V gene lookup returns CDR1 SGHNT and CDR2 YENEEA. V was clipped by 0 bases and J by 6 bases, with 18 bases between them. CDR3 nucleotide sequence: TGTGCCAGCAGCTTAGATCCCGCTGTTGAGGGGGTCAATGAGCAGTTCTTC. It encodes CASSLDPAVEGVNEQFF.

The rearrangement links TRBV11-2 to TRBJ1-3; possibly TRBD1 for D (6 bases). The germline V gene has CDR1 SGHAT and CDR2 FQNNGV. Trimming removed 0 bases from V and 2 bases from J, with 11 bases in between. The CDR3 has 16 residues. This CDR3 is CASSLDQGGPGNTIYF. Here the CDR3 DNA reads TGTGCCAGCAGCTTAGATCAAGGGGGTCCTGGAAACACCATATATTTT.

DNA for the CDR3: TGCGCCAGCAGCTTGGGACAGGTCTCCTACGAGCAGTACTTC. It translates to CASSLGQVSYEQYF. The chain couples TRBV5-1 to TRBJ2-7, with D possibly matching TRBD1 (6 bases). V lost 0 bases to trimming and J lost 0 bases, with 7 bases between them. The CDR3 runs to 14 residues. Germline CDR1 SGHRS, CDR2 YFSETQ. The whole variable domain, remainder taken from reference TRBV5-1 and TRBJ2-7, is KAGVTQTPRYLIKTRGQQVTLSCSPISGHRSVSWYQQTPGQGLQFLFEYFSETQRNKGNFPGRFSGRQFSNSRSEMNVSTLELGDSALYLCASSLGQVSYEQYFGPGTRLTVT.

This clone was counted between two and nine times. V gene TRBV25-1 combines with J gene TRBJ2-1; the D is unclear. Germline CDR1 reads MGHDK; CDR2 reads SYGVNS. Trimming left V 7 bases short and J 6 bases short, with 13 bases between. CDR3 size: 13 residues. The CDR3 region has the DNA TGTGCCAGCATGAGTTCCTTGAGCAATGAGCAGTTCTTC. Its protein product is CASMSSLSNEQFF.

This clone was seen ten or more times. J is TRBJ2-1 and V is TRBV27, with D perhaps matching TRBD2 (6 bases). V lost 6 bases, J lost 7 bases, and 13 bases lay in between. CDR1 is MNHEY and CDR2 is SMNVEV in the germline V gene (reference sequence). The CDR3 runs 13 residues. The CDR3 region is CASRGGTGNEQFF. The CDR3 nucleotides are TGTGCCAGCAGAGGAGGGACGGGTAATGAGCAGTTCTTC.

The chain couples TRBV11-2 to TRBJ2-1; TRBD2 matches 7 bases. Germline lookup yields CDR1 SGHAT and CDR2 FQNNGV. The CDR3 is 16 residues long. V lost 6 bases and J lost 4; bases outside the gene matches: 12. The CDR3 nucleotides are TGTGCCAGCAGTCCGGGACCGGGCGGGGGATACAATGAGCAGTTCTTC. Translated: CASSPGPGGGYNEQFF.

This clone occurred a few times. This chain uses TRBV18 with TRBJ1-3; D uncertain. The germline gives CDR1 KGHSH, CDR2 LQKENI. V was shortened by 3 bases and J by 6 bases, with 6 bases between the two germline ends. CDR3 size: 12 residues. CDR3 in DNA: TGTGCCAGCTCACCTTTGGCAAACACCATATATTTT. Translated: CASSPLANTIYF.

This clone was seen once. J is TRBJ2-3 and V is TRBV27; a possible D gene is TRBD2 (6 bases). Germline V gene sequence: CDR1 MNHEY, CDR2 SMNVEV (reference sequence). The CDR3 runs to 15 residues. The ends were cut back, 5 bases at V and 5 bases at J, with 17 bases in the middle. CDR3 sequence reads: CASSLTGLEVDTQYF. As DNA, the CDR3 is TGTGCCAGCAGTCTAACGGGACTCGAGGTAGATACGCAGTATTTT.

The J gene is TRBJ2-7, the V gene TRBV5-1, with TRBD2 as a possible D gene (5 bases). V was cut by 4 bases and J by 6 bases, with 8 bases left in between. Germline CDR1 is SGHRS and CDR2 is YFSETQ. The CDR3 loop spans 11 amino acids. CDR3 coding DNA: TGCGCCAGCAGCCCCGGGGTCGAGCAGTACTTC. This codes for CASSPGVEQYF.

V is TRBV2 and J is TRBJ2-7, with TRBD1 matching over 11 bases. The length of the CDR3 is 14 residues. J gave up 2 bases and V 5 bases, and 2 bases lay outside the gene matches. CDR1 is SNHLY and CDR2 is FYNNEI in the germline V gene. The CDR3 coding sequence is TGTGCCAGCAGTTCGGGACAGGGGGCCTACGAGCAGTACTTC. It translates to CASSSGQGAYEQYF.

About this clone itself: Within the sample, other DNA sequences also encode this same CDR3. The V gene is TRBV4-2, the J gene TRBJ1-2; D might be TRBD1 (6 bases). CDR3 size: 15 residues. The germline V and J ends were trimmed by 2 bases and 1 base, with 11 bases remaining between them. The germline V gene has CDR1 LGHNA and CDR2 YNFKEQ. The DNA of the CDR3 is TGTGCCAGCAGCCAACCGGGACAACGTAACTATGGCTACACCTTC. It translates to CASSQPGQRNYGYTF.

This clone was counted between two and nine times. The chain has TRBV29-1 and TRBJ2-7, with D possibly being TRBD1 (6 bases). The V end lost 6 bases, the J end lost 2 bases, and 14 bases lay between the germline ends. Germline V gives CDR1 SQVTM, CDR2 ANQGSEA. This CDR3 is built from 13 residues. Written as DNA, the CDR3 is TGCAGCGTCGCTGACAGGATAGCCTACGAGCAGTACTTC. It specifies CSVADRIAYEQYF.

Worth noting for this clone: The sample carries other DNA sequences with the same CDR3. J is TRBJ2-3 and V is TRBV7-9, with D unresolved. Germline CDR1 SEHNR, CDR2 FQNEAQ (reference sequence). This CDR3 region has 12 residues. The V end lost 0 bases, the J end lost 4 bases, and 2 bases lay between the germline ends. CDR3 region: CASSLAADTQYF. The CDR3, as DNA: TGTGCCAGCAGCTTAGCCGCAGATACGCAGTATTTT.

This clone was counted a single time. This chain uses TRBV11-2 with TRBJ2-5, with 9 bases matching TRBD2. The CDR3 extends over 15 amino acids. The V gene's germline CDR1 is SGHAT and CDR2 FQNNGV. The V segment lost 4 bases and the J segment 5 bases; nucleotides outside the gene matches: 8. The CDR3 nucleotides read TGTGCCAGCAGCTACGTAGCGGGAGAGGTTGAGACCCAGTACTTC. The encoded protein is CASSYVAGEVETQYF.

The chain carries TRBV9 and TRBJ1-6; 7 positions match TRBD1. Germline trimming cut 0 bases from V and 9 bases from J; bases unmatched to any gene: 6. The CDR3 totals 15 residues. CDR1 is SGDLS, CDR2 YYNGEE, per germline. The CDR3 loop reads CASSVDPGGSSPLHF. The CDR3 DNA is TGTGCCAGCAGCGTAGACCCAGGGGGAAGTTCACCCCTCCACTTT.

The rearrangement uses TRBV9 and TRBJ1-1, with 7 bases matching TRBD1. Germline V gene sequence: CDR1 SGDLS, CDR2 YYNGEE. J lost 5 bases, V lost 5 bases, and 9 bases had no gene match. CDR3 size: 14 residues. The CDR3 sequence is CASRPGGARTEAFF. The DNA for the CDR3 is TGTGCCAGCAGACCAGGGGGGGCTCGAACTGAAGCTTTCTTT.

The gene calls are TRBV28 and TRBJ2-1; the D gene is possibly TRBD2 (5 bases). V lost 1 base and J lost 0, with 16 bases in between. This CDR3 is built from 18 residues. Germline V CDR1 and CDR2: MDHEN, SYDVKM. CDR3 nucleotides: TGTGCCAGCAGTTTATCTTGGGAGCGGAAGCGCTCCTACAATGAGCAGTTCTTC. Its translation is CASSLSWERKRSYNEQFF.

The chain uses TRBV7-9 and TRBJ1-2, with 7 nucleotides matching TRBD1. V lost 2 bases, J lost 5 bases, and 8 bases stayed unmatched. Germline CDR1 reads SEHNR; CDR2 reads FQNEAQ (reference sequence). This CDR3 contains 15 residues. CDR3 sequence reads: CASSLRGGRVYGYTF. The DNA of the CDR3 is TGTGCCAGCAGCTTAAGAGGGGGCCGGGTTTATGGCTACACCTTC.

Many counts were recorded for this clone. A junction end diverges from the germline sequence, so it may reflect a read error. CDR3 DNA: TGTGCCAGCAGTGAGCCGGGACTAGCGGGACTAAACTTC. It is translated as CASSEPGLAGLNF. This chain uses TRBV25-1 with TRBJ2-7; 13 positions match TRBD2. Germline V lookup: CDR1 MGHDK, CDR2 SYGVNS. The CDR3 contains 13 residues.

This clone was seen ten or more times. At the DNA level, this CDR3 is encoded by other sequences in the same sample as well. This chain joins TRBV2 and TRBJ2-7; D is possibly TRBD1 (5 bases). Germline V gene data show CDR1 as SNHLY and CDR2 as FYNNEI. The V end lost 6 bases, the J end lost 2 bases, and 11 bases lay between the germline ends. The CDR3 covers 13 residues. CDR3 nucleotide sequence: TGTGCCAGCAGAGGGGCAGAACCCTACGAGCAGTACTTC. Translated, it gives CASRGAEPYEQYF.

This chain connects TRBV7-3 to TRBJ2-1, with a tentative D call TRBD2 (6 bases). The germline gives CDR1 SGHTA, CDR2 FQGTGA. The ends were cut back, 3 bases at V and 6 bases at J, with 9 bases in the middle. CDR3 length: 13 residues. The CDR3 protein is CASSLGGTNEQFF. The CDR3 bases are TGTGCCAGCAGCTTGGGGGGTACCAATGAGCAGTTCTTC. The complete variable domain, with remaining parts taken from reference TRBV7-3 and TRBJ2-1, reads GAGVSQTPSNKVTEKGKYVELRCDPISGHTALYWYRQSLGQGPEFLIYFQGTGAADDSGLPNDRFFAVRPEGSVSTLKIQRTERGDSAVYLCASSLGGTNEQFFGPGTRLTVL.

This clone occurred a few times. V gene TRBV27 combines with J gene TRBJ2-7; TRBD2 agrees at 14 bases. The CDR3 extends over 17 amino acids. The germline V gene has CDR1 MNHEY and CDR2 SMNVEV (reference sequence). The V segment lost 5 bases and the J segment 5 bases; nucleotides outside the gene matches: 11. In DNA form, the CDR3 reads TGTGCCAGCAGTCCGGGACTAGCGGGAGTATGGTCGAACGAGCAGTACTTC. This codes for CASSPGLAGVWSNEQYF.

V and J are TRBV19 and TRBJ1-5; D remains unclear. V was shortened by 3 bases and J by 5 bases, with 8 bases between the two germline ends. The V gene's germline CDR1 is LNHDA and CDR2 SQIVND (reference sequence). The CDR3 loop spans 13 amino acids. The CDR3 reads CASSMQVDQPQHF. The CDR3 DNA is TGTGCCAGTAGTATGCAGGTGGATCAGCCCCAGCATTTT.